These 26 T cell receptor beta chains originate from one sample sequenced in a study of blood T cell repertoires in COVID-19. Assay used: immunoSEQ multiplex PCR; TCRdb lists only in-frame clones, some missing. This table holds roughly 64,000 clones, about 80% found once. The source material was peripheral blood. The receptors stem from a man aged 60 to 69 with COVID-19, enrolled during active disease.

This rearrangement joins TRBV5-1 to TRBJ2-3; 9 bases line up with TRBD1. The CDR3 runs 16 residues. The V and J ends lost 4 bases and 3 bases, in that order; junction bases with no gene match: 9. Germline loops: CDR1 SGHRS, CDR2 YFSETQ. The CDR3 loop reads CASSAKQGARTDTQYF. The CDR3 DNA reads as TGCGCCAGCAGCGCTAAACAGGGGGCCAGAACAGATACGCAGTATTTT.

The chain employs TRBV6-5 and TRBJ1-4; no clear D gene. The CDR3 loop spans 14 amino acids. Germline V CDR1 and CDR2: MNHEY, SVGAGI. V lost 6 bases, J lost 3 bases, and 11 bases lay in between. As DNA, the CDR3 is TGTGCCAGCAGGGTAGACTGGCCTAATGAAAAACTGTTTTTT. Translation gives CASRVDWPNEKLFF.

The J gene is TRBJ1-2, the V gene TRBV19, with 7 bases matching TRBD1. V shed 7 bases, J shed 1 base, and the junction held 6 bases outside the gene matches. Germline CDR1 is LNHDA and CDR2 is SQIVND (reference sequence). The CDR3 extends over 14 amino acids. Here the CDR3 reads CASTLTGINYGYTF. The CDR3 DNA is TGTGCCAGTACTTTGACAGGGATTAACTATGGCTACACCTTC.

The chain couples TRBV5-1 to TRBJ2-2; 12 bases are a match to TRBD2. This CDR3 comprises 17 residues. Germline CDR1 SGHRS, CDR2 YFSETQ. Germline trimming cut 4 bases from V and 6 bases from J; bases unmatched to any gene: 10. Here the CDR3 DNA reads TGCGCCAGCAGCCAATCGACTCTAGCGGGAGGGGCCGGGGAGCTGTTTTTT. This gives the protein CASSQSTLAGGAGELFF.

The rearrangement uses TRBV11-2 and TRBJ2-7; D call uncertain. Germline CDR1 and CDR2: SGHAT and FQNNGV. The CDR3 length is 12 residues. Trimming removed 3 bases from V and 0 bases from J, with 3 bases in between. The CDR3, as DNA: TGTGCCAGCAGCTTCCGCTCCTACGAGCAGTACTTC. The encoded protein is CASSFRSYEQYF. Complete variable domain (other parts from reference TRBV11-2 and TRBJ2-7): EAGVAQSPRYKIIEKRQSVAFWCNPISGHATLYWYQQILGQGPKLLIQFQNNGVVDDSQLPKDRFSAERLKGVDSTLKIQPAKLEDSAVYLCASSFRSYEQYFGPGTRLTVT.

The chain joins TRBV6-5 to TRBJ1-6; 7 bases map to TRBD1. V shed 5 bases, J shed 7 bases, and the junction held 5 bases outside the gene matches. Looked up from germline, CDR1 is MNHEY and CDR2 is SVGAGI. This CDR3 is 14 amino acids long. CDR3 coding DNA: TGTGCCAGCAGTCCGGGACAGACAAATTCACCCCTCCACTTT. As protein: CASSPGQTNSPLHF.

This chain joins TRBV5-6 and TRBJ1-1; maybe TRBD1 (5 bases). The CDR3 extends over 13 amino acids. Germline-derived CDR1 and CDR2 are SGHDT and YYEEEE. With 4 bases removed from V and 6 bases from J, the gap between germline ends came to 13 bases. CDR3 in DNA: TGTGCCAGCAGCATTGTACAGGTTGCTGAAGCTTTCTTT. Protein product: CASSIVQVAEAFF.

CDR3 residues: CASSPSKGQEYF. Written as DNA, the CDR3 is TGTGCCAGCAGCCCTTCAAAGGGGCAAGAGTACTTC. The chain carries TRBV3-1 (or the pseudogene TRBV3-2) and TRBJ2-5; perhaps TRBD1 as D (5 bases). CDR1 is LGHDT and CDR2 is YNNKEL in the germline V gene (reference sequence). The CDR3 sequence is 12 residues long. Trimming removed 4 bases from V and 12 bases from J, with 15 bases in between.

The chain recombines TRBV18 with TRBJ2-2, with D uncertain. There are 14 residues in the CDR3. Trimming removed 4 bases from V and 6 bases from J, with 12 bases in between. Germline loops: CDR1 KGHSH, CDR2 LQKENI. The CDR3 is CASSQDVAAGELFF. The CDR3, as DNA: TGTGCCAGCTCACAGGATGTAGCAGCCGGGGAGCTGTTTTTT.

This clone was picked up a small number of times. The J gene is TRBJ2-5, the V gene TRBV6-5; TRBD2 matches 7 bases. V shed 7 bases, J shed 5 bases, and the junction held 10 bases outside the gene matches. CDR1 and CDR2 (germline): MNHEY, SVGAGI. The CDR3 runs 14 residues. The DNA of the CDR3 is TGTGCCAGCATAGTTAGCGGGTCTAGGGAGACCCAGTACTTC. Protein product: CASIVSGSRETQYF.

The rearrangement uses TRBV25-1 and TRBJ2-7; 7 nucleotides align to TRBD1. The J segment lost 3 bases and the V segment lost 2 bases, leaving 4 bases of the junction unmatched. CDR3 length: 14 residues. CDR1 is MGHDK and CDR2 is SYGVNS in the germline V gene. The DNA for the CDR3 is TGTGCCAGCAGTGAAGAGGGGGCTCTCTACGAGCAGTACTTC. Its protein is CASSEEGALYEQYF.

This clone was recorded a few times. The chain employs TRBV7-3 and TRBJ2-7; 8 bases match TRBD1. Germline lookup yields CDR1 SGHTA and CDR2 FQGTGA. Trimming cost V 3 bases and J 3 bases; bases outside gene matches: 7. CDR3 length equals 15 residues. This CDR3 reads CASSFSRTGNYEQYF. The DNA for the CDR3 is TGTGCCAGCAGCTTCTCCCGGACAGGGAACTACGAGCAGTACTTC.

The rearrangement links TRBV11-1 to TRBJ2-2; possibly TRBD1 for D (7 bases). The CDR3 extends over 15 amino acids. V was cut by 6 bases and J by 8 bases, with 19 bases left in between. The V gene's germline CDR1 is SGHAT and CDR2 FQDESV (reference sequence). The CDR3 reads CASRRPNRGGGELFF. For the CDR3, the DNA is TGTGCCAGCAGACGACCCAACAGGGGAGGAGGGGAGCTGTTTTTT.

V usage is TRBV30 and J usage is TRBJ1-3; D gene ambiguous. Germline V CDR1 and CDR2: GTSNPN, SVGIG (reference sequence). V was trimmed by 1 base and J by 0 bases, leaving 7 bases between them. The CDR3 consists of 14 residues. CDR3 coding DNA: TGTGCCTGGAGTGGCGGTAGCTCTGGAAACACCATATATTTT. Translation gives CAWSGGSSGNTIYF.

The chain combines TRBV28 with TRBJ1-1; 9 bases match TRBD1. The germline CDR1 and CDR2 sequences are MDHEN and SYDVKM. Trimming at V came to 6 bases and at J to 6 bases, leaving 8 bases not matched to a gene. There are 14 residues in the CDR3. CDR3 bases: TGTGCCAGCAGACCCGGGACAGGGTTCGCTGAAGCTTTCTTT. Its protein is CASRPGTGFAEAFF. The whole variable domain, remainder taken from reference TRBV28 and TRBJ1-1, is DVKVTQSSRYLVKRTGEKVFLECVQDMDHENMFWYRQDPGLGLRLIYFSYDVKMKEKGDIPEGYSVSREKKERFSLILESASTNQTSMYLCASRPGTGFAEAFFGQGTRLTVV.

The rearrangement joins TRBV10-3 to TRBJ1-2; D remains ambiguous. The CDR3 extends over 14 amino acids. Germline CDR1 and CDR2: ENHRY and SYGVKD. V lost 4 bases and J 0 bases, leaving 9 bases between the germline ends. This CDR3 is CAISGARTNYGYTF. The CDR3 DNA is TGTGCCATCAGTGGGGCACGCACTAACTATGGCTACACCTTC.

The V call is TRBV19, the J call TRBJ2-6; TRBD2 is a possible D gene (6 bases). V lost 5 bases and J lost 0, with 8 bases in between. There are 15 residues in the CDR3. Germline lookup yields CDR1 LNHDA and CDR2 SQIVND (reference sequence). The CDR3 DNA is TGTGCCAGTAGTTACGGGGGCTCTGGGGCCAACGTCCTGACTTTC. Protein sequence: CASSYGGSGANVLTF.

This clone was counted only a few times. This chain connects TRBV11-2 to TRBJ1-3; D possibly corresponds to TRBD1 (6 bases). Trimming left V 5 bases short and J 2 bases short, with 10 bases between. CDR3 size: 14 residues. From germline, CDR1 is SGHAT and CDR2 FQNNGV. The CDR3 region has the DNA TGTGCCAGCAGCCAGGACAGAACTGGAAACACCATATATTTT. As protein: CASSQDRTGNTIYF.

This sequence joins TRBV28 and TRBJ2-3, with 7 bases aligning to TRBD1. CDR1 is MDHEN and CDR2 is SYDVKM in the germline V gene. The CDR3 spans 15 residues. V trimming: 6 bases; J trimming: 5 bases; junction bases outside the gene matches: 11. CDR3 in DNA: TGTGCCAGCAGCCACCCGGGACAGTGGGTAGATACGCAGTATTTT. Its protein product is CASSHPGQWVDTQYF.

The genes are TRBV2 and TRBJ2-7; tentatively, D is TRBD1 (7 bases). The ends were cut back, 3 bases at V and 4 bases at J, with 16 bases in the middle. In germline, CDR1 is SNHLY, CDR2 FYNNEI. CDR3 size: 15 residues. The CDR3 sequence is CASSDVRAGGYEQYF. The DNA of the CDR3 is TGTGCCAGCAGTGACGTACGGGCAGGGGGGTACGAGCAGTACTTC.

This clone was seen a few times. The CDR3 protein is CASSPNGRGSRTEAFF. CDR3 DNA sequence: TGTGCCAGCTCACCAAACGGGCGGGGCAGCAGGACTGAAGCTTTCTTT. The J gene is TRBJ1-1, the V gene TRBV18, with TRBD1 as a possible D gene (5 bases). V was pared by 2 bases and J by 5 bases, with 18 bases between. The length of the CDR3 is 16 residues. In germline, CDR1 is KGHSH, CDR2 LQKENI.

This clone was seen only once. This chain uses TRBV6-5 with TRBJ2-7, with 8 bases identical to TRBD1. In germline, CDR1 is MNHEY, CDR2 SVGAGI. The junction had 3 bases not matched to a gene; V was cut back by 2 bases and J by 0 bases. The CDR3 sequence is 15 residues long. The CDR3 DNA reads as TGTGCCAGCAGTTACACAGGGGGGTCCTCCTACGAGCAGTACTTC. It codes for CASSYTGGSSYEQYF.

The chain links TRBV6-5 to TRBJ1-1; D gene uncertain. The V end lost 2 bases, the J end lost 5 bases, and 9 bases lay between the germline ends. This CDR3 is 13 amino acids long. Per germline, CDR1 MNHEY and CDR2 SVGAGI. CDR3 loop: CASSYQAGTEAFF. For the CDR3, the DNA is TGTGCCAGCAGTTACCAGGCAGGTACTGAAGCTTTCTTT.

The chain carries TRBV27 and TRBJ1-1; D gene ambiguous. Between the trimmed V and J ends, which lost 2 bases and 3 bases, there was a span of 7 bases. The CDR3 runs 13 residues. The germline V gene has CDR1 MNHEY and CDR2 SMNVEV (reference sequence). The CDR3 spells CASSLRRYTEAFF. As DNA, the CDR3 is TGTGCCAGCAGTTTACGCAGGTACACTGAAGCTTTCTTT.

The V and J genes are TRBV3-1 (or the pseudogene TRBV3-2) and TRBJ2-2; possibly TRBD1 for D (6 bases). Trimming took off 4 bases at V and 4 bases at J, with 16 bases between the two ends. The germline CDR1 and CDR2 sequences are LGHDT and YNNKEL (reference sequence). The CDR3 sequence is 16 residues long. The CDR3 protein is CASSRTRDKRTGELFF. DNA of the CDR3: TGTGCCAGCAGCCGGACCCGGGACAAGCGCACCGGGGAGCTGTTTTTT.

This clone was recorded many times. The rearrangement joins TRBV18 to TRBJ2-7, with 7 nucleotides matching TRBD2. The CDR3 loop spans 17 amino acids. The germline V gene encodes CDR1 KGHSH and CDR2 LQKENI. With 6 bases clipped from V and 2 bases from J, the junction kept 16 bases outside the gene matches. The CDR3 reads CASSRNPSGTTTYEQYF. Written as DNA, the CDR3 is TGTGCCAGCTCGCGTAACCCGTCCGGGACTACCACCTACGAGCAGTACTTC.